The 5 T cell receptor beta chains presented below share a single source sample, sequenced in a study of memory CD4+ T cells and cytomegalovirus serostatus. The sort gate was single viable CD3+CD4+CD8-CD45RO+ cells for memory CD4+ T cells. Clones were sequenced by immunoSEQ multiplex PCR, and TCRdb holds only the in-frame ones, with some missing. The data contain over 65,000 clones, roughly 78% of them singletons. The source material was memory CD4+ T cells from blood. The source of these receptors is an adult in good health and CMV-seropositive.

V and J are TRBV5-4 and TRBJ1-2; TRBD1 is a possible D gene (6 bases). Germline-derived CDR1 and CDR2 are SGHNT and YYREEE (reference sequence). The ends were cut back, 4 bases at V and 1 base at J, with 11 bases in the middle. The CDR3 covers 14 residues. The CDR3: CASSRDTLNYGYTF. CDR3 in DNA: TGTGCCAGCAGCCGGGACACCCTTAACTATGGCTACACCTTC. The variable domain in full, with the rest retrieved from reference TRBV5-4 and TRBJ1-2, is ETGVTQSPTHLIKTRGQQVTLRCSSQSGHNTVSWYQQALGQGPQFIFQYYREEENGRGNFPPRFSGLQFPNYSSELNVNALELDDSALYLCASSRDTLNYGYTFGSGTRLTVV.

Many counts were recorded for this clone. The chain uses TRBV2 and TRBJ1-5; weak D call: TRBD1 (6 bases). Germline V gene sequence: CDR1 SNHLY, CDR2 FYNNEI. This CDR3 contains 15 residues. Trimming pared 4 bases from V and 2 bases from J, leaving 12 bases between. In nucleotides, the CDR3 is TGTGCCAGCAGTGTAGTGGCAGGGGGCAATCAGCCCCAGCATTTT. This gives the protein CASSVVAGGNQPQHF.

The chain recombines TRBV5-4 with TRBJ2-1; TRBD1 matches 9 bases. Unmatched junction bases numbered 10, after V lost 0 bases and J lost 6 bases. The CDR3 contains 17 residues. The germline CDR1 and CDR2 sequences are SGHNT and YYREEE (reference sequence). The CDR3 nucleotides read TGTGCCAGCAGCTTGGCCCGAGACAGGGGGGGATCCAATGAGCAGTTCTTC. Protein product: CASSLARDRGGSNEQFF.

The V and J genes are TRBV27 and TRBJ1-1; D is unresolved. Trimming took 4 bases from V and 0 from J, leaving 6 bases between them. The CDR3 consists of 13 residues. The germline V gene encodes CDR1 MNHEY and CDR2 SMNVEV (reference sequence). As DNA, the CDR3 is TGTGCCAGCAGTTCCTACTTGAACACTGAAGCTTTCTTT. Amino acids: CASSSYLNTEAFF.

The J gene is TRBJ1-2, the V gene TRBV7-2, with D unclear. V lost 2 bases to trimming and J lost 3 bases, with 10 bases between them. There are 14 residues in the CDR3. Germline-derived CDR1 and CDR2 are SGHTA and FQGNSA. The CDR3 region is CASSLTVSDYGYTF. CDR3 DNA sequence: TGTGCCAGCAGCTTAACCGTCTCTGACTATGGCTACACCTTC.